A single T cell receptor (beta chain) is shown here with its context. Its antigen is currently unknown. The data were taken from a study of cytotoxic CD8 clonotypes in ibrutinib-treated CLL. About the research overall: Response was recorded as partial in some 24 patients and complete in 2; at median 68 months, roughly 14 remained remitted and around twelve had progressed. Response samples were taken after a median around 11 months of treatment, range 6 to 36.

The study, taken as a whole, reports: The study sampled sustained-remission and progressing patients at different times. An increase in clonality occurred at ibrutinib response, followed by a return toward baseline at progression.

Clones were sequenced by immunoSEQ multiplex PCR, and TCRdb holds only the in-frame ones, with some missing. Among some 160,000 clones, roughly 80% were seen once, and the ten largest hold about 2.1%. Germline V gene data show CDR1 as MNHEY and CDR2 as SMNVEV (reference sequence). V was trimmed by 5 bases and J by 2 bases, leaving 25 bases between them. This CDR3 spans 19 amino acids. The specimen comprised PBMCs, sampled after 12 months of ibrutinib treatment. The V call is TRBV27, the J call TRBJ1-5; D is ambiguous. The clonotype comes from a human donor with chronic lymphocytic leukemia. The CDR3 spells CASSPTAPMFSRGNQPQHF. CDR3 DNA sequence: TGTGCCAGCAGTCCCACCGCACCTATGTTCAGTCGGGGCAATCAGCCCCAGCATTTT.